This T cell receptor beta chain was obtained from a study of cytomegalovirus exposure and HLA in healthy donors. Study background: A subsequent analysis stated that the 120 validation repertoires were run on the same platform as the approximately 610 first-cohort repertoires. Notes on the study in general: In vitro, a few CMV-associated chains proved specific for CMV antigens. Subsequent analysis revealed that first-cohort TCR clusters tended to co-occur in the approximately 120 validation repertoires.

The assay was immunoSEQ multiplex PCR, and TCRdb's table has in-frame clones only and misses some. This sample has more than 110,000 clones, with just over 85% found just once. In this sample, this clone turned up once. Antigen: not known. The donors formed part of the approximately 120-subject validation cohort, distinct from the approximately 640-subject first cohort. V lost 6 bases, J lost 2 bases, and 14 bases lay in between. Germline-derived CDR1 and CDR2 are MDHEN and SYDVKM. The CDR3 is 14 residues long. The chain uses TRBV28 and TRBJ2-7; D is undetermined. The clonotype originates from a woman between 18 and 30 years old in good health and CMV-seropositive. The source material was PBMCs. The CDR3 is CASRPHAATYEQYF. The CDR3 DNA sequence: TGTGCCAGCAGACCCCACGCAGCGACCTACGAGCAGTACTTC.